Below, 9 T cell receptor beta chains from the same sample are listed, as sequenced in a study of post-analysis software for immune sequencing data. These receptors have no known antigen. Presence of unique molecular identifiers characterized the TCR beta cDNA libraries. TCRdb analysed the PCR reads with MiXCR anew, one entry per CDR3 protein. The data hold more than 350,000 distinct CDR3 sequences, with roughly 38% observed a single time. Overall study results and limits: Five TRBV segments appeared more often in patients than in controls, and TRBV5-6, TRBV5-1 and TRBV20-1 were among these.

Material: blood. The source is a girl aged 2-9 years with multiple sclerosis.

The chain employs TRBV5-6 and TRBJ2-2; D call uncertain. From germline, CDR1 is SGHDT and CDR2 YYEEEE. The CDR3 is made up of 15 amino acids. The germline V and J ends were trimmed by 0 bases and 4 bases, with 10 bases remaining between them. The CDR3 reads CASSLGIPVTGELFF. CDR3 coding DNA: TGTGCCAGCAGCTTGGGCATTCCGGTCACCGGGGAGCTGTTTTTT. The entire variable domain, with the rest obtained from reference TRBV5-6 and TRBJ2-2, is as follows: DAGVTQSPTHLIKTRGQQVTLRCSPKSGHDTVSWYQQALGQGPQFIFQYYEEEERQRGNFPDRFSGHQFPNYSSELNVNALLLGDSALYLCASSLGIPVTGELFFGEGSRLTVL.

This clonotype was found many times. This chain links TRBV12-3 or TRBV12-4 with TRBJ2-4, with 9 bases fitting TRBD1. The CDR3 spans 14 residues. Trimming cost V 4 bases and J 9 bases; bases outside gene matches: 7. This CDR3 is CASSYRTGEGIQYF. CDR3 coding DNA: TGTGCCAGCAGTTACCGGACAGGGGAAGGCATTCAGTACTTC.

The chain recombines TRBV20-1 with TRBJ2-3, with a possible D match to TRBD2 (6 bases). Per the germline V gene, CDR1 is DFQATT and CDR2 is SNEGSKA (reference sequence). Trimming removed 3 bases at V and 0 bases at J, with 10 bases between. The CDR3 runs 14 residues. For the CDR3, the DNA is TGCAGTGCTAGTAAGGGACTTAGCACAGATACGCAGTATTTT. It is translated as CSASKGLSTDTQYF.

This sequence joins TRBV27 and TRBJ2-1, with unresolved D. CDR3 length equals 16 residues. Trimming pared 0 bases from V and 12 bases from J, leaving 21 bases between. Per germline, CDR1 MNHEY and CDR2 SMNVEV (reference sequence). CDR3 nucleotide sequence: TGTGCCAGCAGTTTATCGGTGGGTCCAACCTCCACGGGGCAGTTCTTC. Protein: CASSLSVGPTSTGQFF.

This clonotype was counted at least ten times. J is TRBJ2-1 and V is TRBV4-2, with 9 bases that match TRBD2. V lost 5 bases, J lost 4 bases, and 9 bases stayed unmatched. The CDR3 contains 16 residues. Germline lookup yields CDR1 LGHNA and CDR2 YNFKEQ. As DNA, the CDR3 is TGTGCCAGCAGCATGGCCGGGACTAGCCCGTACAATGAGCAGTTCTTC. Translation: CASSMAGTSPYNEQFF.

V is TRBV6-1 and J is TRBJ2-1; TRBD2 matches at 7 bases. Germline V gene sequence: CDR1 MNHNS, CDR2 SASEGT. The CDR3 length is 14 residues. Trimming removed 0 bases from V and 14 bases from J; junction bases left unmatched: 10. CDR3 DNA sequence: TGTGCCAGCAGTGAAGCTTTCGGGACTGCGGGGGAGTTCTTC. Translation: CASSEAFGTAGEFF.

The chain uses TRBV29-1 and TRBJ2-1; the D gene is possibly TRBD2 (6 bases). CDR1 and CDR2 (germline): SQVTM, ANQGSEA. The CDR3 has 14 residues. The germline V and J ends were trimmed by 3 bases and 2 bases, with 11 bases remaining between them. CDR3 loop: CSVDGGLPYNEQFF. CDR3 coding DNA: TGCAGCGTTGACGGGGGACTCCCCTACAATGAGCAGTTCTTC.

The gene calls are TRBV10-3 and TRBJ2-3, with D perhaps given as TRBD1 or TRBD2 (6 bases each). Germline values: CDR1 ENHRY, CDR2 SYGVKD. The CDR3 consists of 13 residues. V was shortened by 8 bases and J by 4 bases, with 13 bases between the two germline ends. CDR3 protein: CAIGPGEADTQYF. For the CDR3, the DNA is TGTGCCATCGGGCCAGGGGAGGCAGATACGCAGTATTTT.

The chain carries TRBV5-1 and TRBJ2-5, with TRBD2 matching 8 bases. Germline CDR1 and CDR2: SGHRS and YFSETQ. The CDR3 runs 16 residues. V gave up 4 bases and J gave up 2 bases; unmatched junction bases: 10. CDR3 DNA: TGCGCCAGCAGCCCGGTATCGGGGGGGGTTCAAGAGACCCAGTACTTC. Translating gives CASSPVSGGVQETQYF.